This T cell receptor (beta chain) was obtained from a study of molecular identifiers for immune sequencing clone quantification. Study in general: Four of five splits of RNA from 20,000 or 100,000 naive CD8 cells were sequenced in replicates. Points from the study as a whole: Clones with over 20 RNA copies captured over 98% of effector molecules but under 1% of naive ones.

This clonotype has more than one count but fewer than ten. Its target is unknown. V was clipped by 4 bases and J by 3 bases; unmatched bases: 13. The CDR3 is 18 amino acids. Germline CDR1 is SGDLS and CDR2 is YYNGEE. It was with previously described methods and listed TCR primers that bulk TCR libraries were made. TCRdb reanalysed the PCR reads using MiXCR and keeps one entry per CDR3 protein. The sample records approximately 680,000 distinct CDR3 sequences, roughly 25% being singletons. The source material was naive CD8+ T cells from blood, with Jurkat cell RNA spiked in. Subset in this sample: FACS-sorted CD8+CD4-CCR7+CD45RA+ naive T cells. This clonotype was obtained from a human donor in good health. Some libraries in this study had Jurkat cell RNA spiked in. This chain connects TRBV9 to TRBJ2-1; 10 bases are a match to TRBD2. CDR3 protein: CASSTPRPSSGGYNEQFF. The CDR3 bases are TGTGCCAGCAGCACCCCCAGACCTTCTAGCGGGGGCTACAATGAGCAGTTCTTC.